This TCR beta chain was retrieved from a study of shared clonotypes between healthy human individuals. Details on this clone: Its antigen is undetermined.

Naive-designated CD8 cells lacked CD45RO, were positively enriched for CCR7, and omitted terminally differentiated effector memory CD45RA+ cells. Sorted subsets were amplified in replicate PCRs using approximately 200 ng DNA, around 30,000 T cell genomes. Some clones are missing from TCRdb's copy, which holds only in-frame ones; the method was immunoSEQ multiplex PCR. The sample lists over 2,000,000 clones, about 93% occurring once. The CDR3 is 14 residues long. Germline assignment: CDR1 SNHLY and CDR2 FYNNEI. Trimming left V 4 bases short and J 0 bases short, with 4 bases between. Study-wide results and caveats: The low donor count limited represented genetic and exposure-history diversity. The authors expected sequencing depth to affect clonotype sharing among donors.

What was sequenced was naive CD8+ T cells from PBMCs. This sequence originates from a man between 18 and 29 years old in good health. Some clones in this sample may be carry-over from other donors' samples. The genes are TRBV2 and TRBJ2-6, with D unclear. The CDR3 region is CASSGGSGANVLTF. CDR3 bases: TGTGCCAGCAGTGGAGGCTCTGGGGCCAACGTCCTGACTTTC.